This T cell receptor (beta chain) was sequenced during a study of PD-1 blockade in mismatch repair-deficient tumors. Whole-study findings and limits: Tumor-resident clones, often absent from pretreatment blood, expanded after pembrolizumab and then contracted.

From germline, CDR1 is SGHNT and CDR2 YYREEE (reference sequence). Trimming shortened V by 0 bases and J by 3 bases, and 13 bases separated the two germline ends. This CDR3 region has 15 residues. Notes on this clone: Antigen specificity is unknown.

Method: immunoSEQ multiplex PCR; TCRdb's copy keeps in-frame clones and lacks some. The top ten hold about 4.7% of the sample, which has approximately 110,000 clones, 65% to 80% seen once. The chain is built from TRBV5-4 and TRBJ2-7; tentative D call: TRBD1 (5 bases). This clonotype was sampled from an adult with mismatch repair-deficient cancer. Sequences were derived from peripheral blood, sampled about 13 months after starting pembrolizumab. CDR3 sequence (DNA): TGTGCCAGCAGCTTGGGGGTCCAGGGCAACTACGAGCAGTACTTC. Translating gives CASSLGVQGNYEQYF.